This T cell receptor (beta chain) was documented in a study of blood T cell repertoires in COVID-19. Whole-study context: From the United States, Italy and Spain came samples of acute and convalescent COVID-19. Sources were T cells, B-cell-depleted T cells, or PBMCs; the material itself was cDNA or gDNA.

The germline CDR1 and CDR2 sequences are LGHDT and YNNKEL (reference sequence). Trimming pared 0 bases from V and 1 base from J, leaving 13 bases between. This CDR3 region has 16 residues. Only in-frame clones appear in the TCRdb table, and some are missing; sequencing was by immunoSEQ multiplex PCR. The sample lists about 110,000 clones, 88% seen once, with 6.5% to 10% in the top ten. The receptor was derived from an older woman who had recovered from COVID-19. Input material: peripheral blood. V and J are TRBV3-1 (or the pseudogene TRBV3-2) and TRBJ2-7, with D possibly being TRBD2 (5 bases). The CDR3 loop is CASSQDPIAGSYEQYF. In DNA, the CDR3 is TGTGCCAGCAGCCAAGATCCCATCGCGGGTTCCTACGAGCAGTACTTC.